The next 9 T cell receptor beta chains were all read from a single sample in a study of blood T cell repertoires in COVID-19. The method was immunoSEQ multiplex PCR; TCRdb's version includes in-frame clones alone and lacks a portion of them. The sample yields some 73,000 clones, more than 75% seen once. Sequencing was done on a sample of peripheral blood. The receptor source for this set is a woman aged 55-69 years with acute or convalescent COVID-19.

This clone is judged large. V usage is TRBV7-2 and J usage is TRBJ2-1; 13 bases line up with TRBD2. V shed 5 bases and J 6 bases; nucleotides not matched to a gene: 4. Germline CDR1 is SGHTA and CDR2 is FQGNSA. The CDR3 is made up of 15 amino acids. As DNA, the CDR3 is TGTGCCAGCAGCGCAGGACTAGCGGGGGCCAATGAGCAGTTCTTC. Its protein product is CASSAGLAGANEQFF.

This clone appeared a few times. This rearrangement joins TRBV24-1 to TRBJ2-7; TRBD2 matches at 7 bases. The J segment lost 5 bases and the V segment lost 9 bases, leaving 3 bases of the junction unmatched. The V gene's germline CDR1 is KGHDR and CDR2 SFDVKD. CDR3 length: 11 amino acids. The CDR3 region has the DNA TGTGCCACCCCCACTAGCGACGAGCAGTACTTC. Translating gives CATPTSDEQYF.

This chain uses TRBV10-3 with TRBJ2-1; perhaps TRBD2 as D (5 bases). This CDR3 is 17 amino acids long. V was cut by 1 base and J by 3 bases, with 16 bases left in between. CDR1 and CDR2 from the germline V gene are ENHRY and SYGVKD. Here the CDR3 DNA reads TGTGCCATCAGTGAGTTCGAGGGCGGTTTGGGCTACAATGAGCAGTTCTTC. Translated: CAISEFEGGLGYNEQFF.

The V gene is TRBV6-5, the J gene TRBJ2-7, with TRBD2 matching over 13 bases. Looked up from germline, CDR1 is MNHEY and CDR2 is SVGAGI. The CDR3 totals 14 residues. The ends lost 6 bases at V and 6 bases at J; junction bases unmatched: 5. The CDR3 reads CASRLAGGQGEQYF. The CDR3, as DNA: TGTGCCAGCAGACTAGCGGGGGGGCAAGGCGAGCAGTACTTC.

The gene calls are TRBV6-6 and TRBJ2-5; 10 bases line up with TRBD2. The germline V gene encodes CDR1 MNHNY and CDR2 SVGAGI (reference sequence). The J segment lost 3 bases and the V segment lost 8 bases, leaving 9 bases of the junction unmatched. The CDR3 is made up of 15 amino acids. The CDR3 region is CASSLLAGGEETQYF. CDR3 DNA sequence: TGTGCCAGCTCTCTTTTAGCGGGAGGCGAAGAGACCCAGTACTTC.

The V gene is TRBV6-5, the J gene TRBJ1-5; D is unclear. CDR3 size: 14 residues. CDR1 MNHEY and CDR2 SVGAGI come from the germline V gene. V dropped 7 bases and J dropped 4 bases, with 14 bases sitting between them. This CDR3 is CASISLGGNQPQHF. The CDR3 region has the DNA TGTGCCAGCATCTCTCTGGGCGGGAATCAGCCCCAGCATTTT.

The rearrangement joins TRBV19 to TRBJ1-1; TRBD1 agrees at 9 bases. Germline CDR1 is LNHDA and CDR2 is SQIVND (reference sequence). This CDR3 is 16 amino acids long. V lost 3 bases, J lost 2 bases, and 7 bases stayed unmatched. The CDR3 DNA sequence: TGTGCCAGTAGTATCGACAGGGGGGGGTACAACACTGAAGCTTTCTTT. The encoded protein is CASSIDRGGYNTEAFF.

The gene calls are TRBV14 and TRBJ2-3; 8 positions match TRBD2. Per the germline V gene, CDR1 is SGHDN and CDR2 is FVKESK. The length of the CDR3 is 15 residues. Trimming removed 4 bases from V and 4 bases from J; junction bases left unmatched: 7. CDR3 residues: CASSPYGGAADTQYF. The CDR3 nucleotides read TGTGCCAGCAGCCCCTACGGGGGGGCAGCAGATACGCAGTATTTT.

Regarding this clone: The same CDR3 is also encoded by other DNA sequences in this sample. The CDR3 loop is CASRSSYNSPLHF. CDR3 nucleotide sequence: TGTGCCAGCCGTAGCTCCTATAATTCACCCCTCCACTTT. J is TRBJ1-6 and V is TRBV6-5; D not certain. The germline V gene encodes CDR1 MNHEY and CDR2 SVGAGI. The V end lost 8 bases, the J end lost 0 bases, and 5 bases lay between the germline ends. The CDR3 totals 13 residues.